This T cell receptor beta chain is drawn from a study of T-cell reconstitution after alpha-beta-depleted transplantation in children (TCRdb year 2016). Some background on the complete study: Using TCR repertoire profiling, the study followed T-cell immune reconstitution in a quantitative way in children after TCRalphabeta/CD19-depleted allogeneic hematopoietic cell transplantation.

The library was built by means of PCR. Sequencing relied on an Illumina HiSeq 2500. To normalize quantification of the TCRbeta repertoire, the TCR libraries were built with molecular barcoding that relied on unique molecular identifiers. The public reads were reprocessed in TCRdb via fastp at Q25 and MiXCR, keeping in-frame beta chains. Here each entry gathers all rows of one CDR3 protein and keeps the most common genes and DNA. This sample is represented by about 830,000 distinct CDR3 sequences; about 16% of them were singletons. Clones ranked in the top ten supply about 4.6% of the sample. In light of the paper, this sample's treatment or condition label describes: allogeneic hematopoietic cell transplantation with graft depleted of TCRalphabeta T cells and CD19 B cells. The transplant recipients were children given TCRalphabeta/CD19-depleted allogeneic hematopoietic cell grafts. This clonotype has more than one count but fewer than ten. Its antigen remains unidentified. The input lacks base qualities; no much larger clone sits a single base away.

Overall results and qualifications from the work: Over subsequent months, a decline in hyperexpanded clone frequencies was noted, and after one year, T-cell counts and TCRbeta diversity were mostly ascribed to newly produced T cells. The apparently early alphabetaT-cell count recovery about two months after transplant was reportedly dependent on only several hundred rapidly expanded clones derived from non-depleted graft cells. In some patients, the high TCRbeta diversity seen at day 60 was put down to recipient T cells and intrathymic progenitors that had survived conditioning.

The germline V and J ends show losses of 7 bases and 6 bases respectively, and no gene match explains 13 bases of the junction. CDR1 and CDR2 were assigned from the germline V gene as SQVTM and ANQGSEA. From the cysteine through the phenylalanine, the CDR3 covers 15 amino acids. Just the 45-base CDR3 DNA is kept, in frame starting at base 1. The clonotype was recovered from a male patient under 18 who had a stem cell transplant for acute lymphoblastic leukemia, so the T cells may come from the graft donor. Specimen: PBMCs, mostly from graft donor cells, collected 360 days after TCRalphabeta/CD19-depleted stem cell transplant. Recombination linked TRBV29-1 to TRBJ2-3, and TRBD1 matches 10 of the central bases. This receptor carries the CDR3 CSERRRQGASDTQYF. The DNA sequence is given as TGCAGCGAGCGCAGGAGACAGGGGGCGTCGGATACGCAGTATTTT.